Below, one T cell receptor beta chain is given with its context. The antigen is unknown. The data were obtained in a study of molecular identifiers for immune sequencing clone quantification. Notes on the study in general: Should identical TCR molecules share a barcode, the sizes of highly expanded clones could be underestimated.

Previously described methods with listed TCR primers produced the bulk TCR libraries. TCRdb analysed the PCR reads with MiXCR anew, one entry per CDR3 protein. Counted here are about 500,000 distinct CDR3 sequences, over 20% occurring once; the ten biggest clones make up around 0.86%. The CDR3 runs 15 residues. Between the trimmed V and J ends, which lost 1 base and 4 bases, there was a span of 14 bases. Germline loops: CDR1 MGHRA, CDR2 YSYEKL. Sequenced input: naive CD8+ T cells from blood, with Jurkat cell RNA spiked in. Regarding subset: FACS-sorted CD8+CD4-CCR7+CD45RA+ naive T cells. The TCR sequence derives from a human donor in good health. Some libraries in this study had Jurkat cell RNA spiked in. The V call is TRBV4-1, the J call TRBJ2-7; weak D call: TRBD1 (5 bases). The CDR3 nucleotides read TGCGCCAGCAGCCAAGCAGGGTCCACCCTTTACGAGCAGTACTTC. This encodes CASSQAGSTLYEQYF.